The rows below give T cell receptor beta chains drawn from one sample of a study of blood T cell repertoires in COVID-19. Repertoires were generated with immunoSEQ multiplex PCR, while TCRdb's copy carries only in-frame clones and drops some. The sample consists of 200,000 to 300,000 clones, roughly 81% of them appearing once. The sample was peripheral blood. The receptors come from a middle-aged man with acute or convalescent COVID-19. CDR3s include the opening cysteine and the closing phenylalanine or tryptophan. The D gene is left open where the match is weak. Only part of the rows carry a size: once, few, many, or a class if the clone is expanded.

v_gene	abundance	j_gene	d_gene	CDR3nt	CDR3aa
TRBV15	-	TRBJ2-1	TRBD1	TGTGCCACCAGAGACAGGGGGTTTAGTGGAAACAATGAGCAGTTCTTC	CATRDRGFSGNNEQFF
TRBV12-5	-	TRBJ2-7	TRBD1	TGTGCTAGTGGTCCCGGTCCCGGGACAGGTACGAACTCCTACGAGCAGTACTTC	CASGPGPGTGTNSYEQYF
TRBV3-1/TRBV3-2	few	TRBJ2-2	-	TGTGCCGCAGAGGGTAGGATTTCCGGGGAGCTGTTTTTT	CAAEGRISGELFF
TRBV4-1	-	TRBJ2-2	TRBD2	TGCGCCAGCAGCCAAGAGATCGTCGTAGCGGGGGTTAGTGCCGGGGAGCTGTTTTTT	CASSQEIVVAGVSAGELFF
TRBV11-2	-	TRBJ1-4	-	TGTGCCAGCAGCCTCAGGGGAGAAAAACTGTTTTTT	CASSLRGEKLFF
TRBV11-1	-	TRBJ1-5	-	TGTGCCAGCAGCCCCCACGTAGAGGTGGGCAATCAGCCCCAGCATTTT	CASSPHVEVGNQPQHF
TRBV24-1	-	TRBJ2-1	TRBD2	TGTGCCACCAGTGACCCGACTAGCGGGAGAAACAATGAGCAGTTCTTC	CATSDPTSGRNNEQFF
TRBV3-1/TRBV3-2	-	TRBJ2-1	-	TGTGCCAGCAGCCAGGCCGGTTACGCTAGCTCCTACAATGAGCAGTTCTTC	CASSQAGYASSYNEQFF
TRBV15	-	TRBJ2-3	TRBD2	TGTGCCACCAGCAGTGGGACTAGCTCGAGTACAGATACGCAGTATTTT	CATSSGTSSSTDTQYF
TRBV5-1	-	TRBJ2-7	-	TGCGCCAGCACTCCTCGACTGGGTGTCGGCGAGCAGTACTTC	CASTPRLGVGEQYF
TRBV11-2	-	TRBJ1-1	-	TGTGCCAGCAGCTTTCATTCAATCGGGGGCACTGAAGCTTTCTTT	CASSFHSIGGTEAFF
TRBV7-3	many	TRBJ1-1	-	TGTGCCAGCAGCTTAAATAGTGCCACTGAAGCTTTCTTT	CASSLNSATEAFF
TRBV4-2	-	TRBJ2-1	TRBD2	TGTGCCAGCAGCCGCGGACTAGCGGGAGACAATGAGCAGTTCTTC	CASSRGLAGDNEQFF
TRBV5-1	-	TRBJ1-5	-	TGCGCCAGCAGCTTTGGCAGGGCCCTAAGCAATCAGCCCCAGCATTTT	CASSFGRALSNQPQHF
TRBV10-2	-	TRBJ2-1	-	TGCGCCAGCAGAACAGTAGCGAATGAGCAGTTCTTC	CASRTVANEQFF
TRBV5-6	-	TRBJ2-4	-	TGTGCCAGCAGTCCAGTATCAGCCAAAAACATTCAGTACTTC	CASSPVSAKNIQYF
TRBV6-5	once	TRBJ2-3	-	TGTGCCAGCAGTTCTTTAGCGGCCGTAGGCACAGATACGCAGTATTTT	CASSSLAAVGTDTQYF
TRBV28	-	TRBJ2-1	TRBD2	TGTGCCAGCAGTTTAGAACGGCTTGGCGGGAGCTCCTACAATGAGCAGTTCTTC	CASSLERLGGSSYNEQFF
TRBV19	-	TRBJ1-5	-	TGTGCCAGTAGTATAGGACAGGAACAGCCCCAGCATTTT	CASSIGQEQPQHF
TRBV5-4	once	TRBJ2-6	-	TGTGCCAGCAGCTTGGGACTGCTGTCCTCTGCCAACGTCCTGACTTTC	CASSLGLLSSANVLTF